This T cell receptor beta chain is drawn from a study of blood T cell repertoires in COVID-19. Across the study: Sites across the United States, Italy and Spain contributed samples from acute and convalescent COVID-19. From T cells, B-cell-depleted T cells, or PBMCs came the material, which was cDNA or gDNA.

CDR3 size: 16 residues. V dropped 0 bases and J dropped 7 bases, with 16 bases sitting between them. The germline V gene has CDR1 MGHRA and CDR2 YSYEKL. Original handling: How many nucleated cells were present was estimated from reference gene primer amplification. The repertoire was sequenced with immunoSEQ multiplex PCR; TCRdb's copy has only in-frame clones and lacks some. V and J calls and clone size are given by that table; D and trimming were obtained from the DNA. The table includes about 160,000 clones, around 81% detected once. V and J are TRBV4-1 and TRBJ2-1; a possible D gene is TRBD1 (6 bases). The sequenced material came from peripheral blood. The sequence was obtained from a man aged 70 or older who had recovered from COVID-19. The DNA of the CDR3 is TGCGCCAGCAGCCAAGACAAGGGCAGGGGTAGAAATGAGCAGTTCTTC. Protein product: CASSQDKGRGRNEQFF.